The next 7 T cell receptor beta chains were all read from a single sample in a study of T cells after yellow fever vaccination. MiXCR was run by TCRdb on the 5' RACE reads, yielding one entry per CDR3 protein. Counted here are 200,000 to 300,000 distinct CDR3 sequences, 10% to 15% occurring once; the ten biggest clones make up 0.4% to 0.55%. The sequenced sample was CD4+ T cells sorted from PBMCs, obtained 45 days after the yellow fever booster vaccination. All receptors derive from a man aged 25-40 years who received the YFV17D yellow fever vaccine.

The rearrangement joins TRBV7-2 to TRBJ2-7; D remains unclear. The V gene lost 2 bases and the J gene lost 3 bases, with 11 bases spanning the gap. The V gene's germline CDR1 is SGHTA and CDR2 FQGNSA. The CDR3 sequence is 14 residues long. CDR3 residues: CASSLSPEFYEQYF. DNA of the CDR3: TGTGCCAGCAGCTTATCTCCGGAGTTCTACGAGCAGTACTTC.

The chain employs TRBV15 and TRBJ2-5; no reliable D call. This CDR3 contains 12 residues. Per the germline V gene, CDR1 is LNHNV and CDR2 is YYDKDF (reference sequence). Trimming left V 4 bases short and J 7 bases short, with 10 bases between. This CDR3 is CATSTWAGTQYF. CDR3 DNA sequence: TGTGCCACCAGCACCTGGGCCGGGACCCAGTACTTC. The full variable domain, in which reference TRBV15 and TRBJ2-5 provide the parts outside the CDR3, is DAMVIQNPRYQVTQFGKPVTLSCSQTLNHNVMYWYQQKSSQAPKLLFHYYDKDFNNEADTPDNFQSRRPNTSFCFLDIRSPGLGDTAMYLCATSTWAGTQYFGPGTRLLVL.

The chain links TRBV29-1 to TRBJ2-1, with D maybe TRBD2 (5 bases). Per the germline V gene, CDR1 is SQVTM and CDR2 is ANQGSEA. This CDR3 is 14 amino acids long. V was clipped by 4 bases and J by 1 base, with 11 bases between them. DNA of the CDR3: TGCAGCGTTGCCGCAGCGGCTTCCTACAATGAGCAGTTCTTC. The encoded protein is CSVAAAASYNEQFF.

This clonotype turned up a few times. V and J are TRBV2 and TRBJ2-7, with TRBD2 identical over 9 bases. Unmatched junction bases numbered 1, after V lost 5 bases and J lost 2 bases. The CDR3 is 13 residues long. Germline V CDR1 and CDR2: SNHLY, FYNNEI. CDR3 residues: CASSRLAAYEQYF. CDR3 DNA: TGTGCCAGCAGTCGACTAGCGGCCTACGAGCAGTACTTC.

This clonotype was detected only a few times. The chain links TRBV27 to TRBJ2-7; no clear D gene. The CDR3 covers 15 residues. V was cut by 7 bases and J by 5 bases, with 21 bases left in between. The germline V gene encodes CDR1 MNHEY and CDR2 SMNVEV (reference sequence). The CDR3 region has the DNA TGTGCCAGCAATCCCAGGAGCCCTTATTCCGACGAGCAGTACTTC. It encodes CASNPRSPYSDEQYF.

This chain links TRBV24-1 with TRBJ2-1; TRBD2 agrees at 10 bases. The CDR3 is 17 residues long. V trimming: 4 bases; J trimming: 1 base; junction bases outside the gene matches: 6. Germline CDR1 is KGHDR and CDR2 is SFDVKD. The CDR3 spells CATSDPSGSKSYNEQFF. For the CDR3, the DNA is TGTGCCACCAGTGACCCTAGCGGGAGTAAATCCTACAATGAGCAGTTCTTC.

This clonotype has a handful of counts. The genes are TRBV7-9 and TRBJ2-5; D is ambiguous. Germline CDR1 is SEHNR and CDR2 is FQNEAQ (reference sequence). V shed 3 bases and J shed 1 base, with 12 bases lying between them. The CDR3 is 15 amino acids. CDR3 DNA sequence: TGTGCCAGCAGCTTCTCCGGAGCAGTCCAAGAGACCCAGTACTTC. As protein: CASSFSGAVQETQYF.